The T cell receptor (beta chain) described here comes from a study of blood T cell repertoires in COVID-19. Sequencing was performed with immunoSEQ multiplex PCR; in TCRdb, only in-frame clones are kept and a portion is missing. The sample holds 200,000 to 300,000 clones; around 88% are singletons and the top ten take around 1.3%. This CDR3 has 14 amino acids. Trimming shortened V by 2 bases and J by 0 bases, and 8 bases separated the two germline ends. Germline-derived CDR1 and CDR2 are SGDLS and YYNGEE. The sequencing sample was made of PBMCs or T cells enriched from blood (not recorded which). This sequence originates from a woman between 40 and 55 years old with acute COVID-19. The chain carries TRBV9 and TRBJ1-2, with unresolved D. CDR3 protein: CASSVGGANYGYTF. As DNA, the CDR3 is TGTGCCAGCAGCGTTGGCGGGGCTAACTATGGCTACACCTTC.